The entry below gives a single TCR beta chain sequence along with its context. The data are from a study of shared clonotypes between healthy human individuals. Naivety among CD8 cells was defined by CD45RO negativity and positive CCR7 selection, thereby excluding terminally differentiated effector memory CD45RA+ cells. The data were produced by immunoSEQ multiplex PCR, yet TCRdb's version contains in-frame clones alone and is incomplete. Here the sample spans fewer than 800,000 clones, just over 90% being singletons. The V gene lost 0 bases and the J gene lost 2 bases, with 11 bases spanning the gap. In germline, CDR1 is ENHRY, CDR2 SYGVKD. The CDR3 loop spans 16 amino acids.

The chain has TRBV10-3 and TRBJ2-1, with D possibly matching TRBD1 (6 bases). This clonotype was obtained from a man under 40 in good health. Material for sequencing was naive CD8+ T cells sorted from blood. The CDR3: CAISESRGITYNEQFF. The CDR3 DNA reads TGTGCCATCAGTGAGTCTAGGGGGATCACCTACAATGAGCAGTTCTTC.